Here is one TCR beta chain with its context. Its antigen is undetermined. This sample stems from a study of T cell responses to AZD1222 COVID-19 vaccine. Study observations and caveats: Most donors were white British, females outnumbered males, and clonal diversity was possibly underestimated. Vaccination with two AZD1222 doses was followed by a rise in Spike-specific TCR breadth and depth. Regions left unmutated in variants are reportedly the target of nearly half of spike-specific TCRs. Vaccine-associated CD4 TCRs ranged over spike, dominating at 160-218 and 743-854.

TCRdb keeps only in-frame clones here, not all; method: immunoSEQ multiplex PCR. The sample lists 95,000 to 150,000 clones, 89% occurring once. V lost 5 bases to trimming and J lost 5 bases, with 9 bases between them. This CDR3 spans 12 amino acids. CDR1 and CDR2 from the germline V gene are SGHAT and FQNNGV. V is TRBV11-2 and J is TRBJ1-1; no firm D call. The material was peripheral blood, obtained on day 0 of AZD1222 vaccination. This TCR derives from an adult in good health. DNA of the CDR3: TGTGCCAGCAGCCCTCGGGGTACTGAAGCTTTCTTT. Translation gives CASSPRGTEAFF.